This TCR beta chain derives from a study of human T cells and chemical hapten exposure. Germline lookup yields CDR1 DFQATT and CDR2 SNEGSKA (reference sequence). There are 15 residues in the CDR3. Trimming at V came to 3 bases and at J to 4 bases, leaving 11 bases not matched to a gene. Time point in this sample: pre-sensitization, week 0. Treatment defined: therapeutic diphenylcyclopropenone sensitization with weekly scalp DPC. It was the library that attached unique molecular identifiers to individual cDNA molecules. Original processing methods: Counts of TCRs in each sample centred on a median of around 100,000 and extended from about 20,000 to 690,000. A single record per CDR3 protein comes from TCRdb applying MiXCR to the RACE reads. The V and J calls were not made by the authors but by TCRdb's processing. The data hold 120,000 or so distinct CDR3 sequences, with less than 15% observed a single time.

Only a few counts were recorded for this clonotype. What it recognizes is unknown. General observations from the study: After DPC sensitization, TCRs above 1 in 1000 frequency showed no change. PT1 expanded TCR counts and patch test score correlated positively.

Sequences were derived from whole blood, sampled in connection with sensitization to the hapten diphenylcyclopropenone (DPC). This receptor was taken from a woman under 30 with alopecia areata. Some clones in this sample may be carry-over from other donors' samples. V is TRBV20-1 and J is TRBJ2-7, with TRBD1 matching 8 bases. The CDR3 protein is CSASADRELGYEQYF. The CDR3 DNA reads TGCAGTGCTAGTGCGGACAGGGAATTAGGTTACGAGCAGTACTTC.